Below, one TCR beta chain is given with its context. This clone was seen a handful of times. Its antigen has not been determined. No base quality information exists; no much larger clone differs at one position. The data derive from a study of cytomegalovirus exposure and HLA in healthy donors (dated by TCRdb to about 2017). Some background on the complete study: In an earlier analysis of under 600 of the donors, less than 350 Gb of sequence data and 95 million to 130 million unique TCR beta sequences from approximately 180 million T cells were reported. An early release that covered about 600 HLA-typed donors contained around 300 gigabases of sequencing data and 85 million to 100 million unique TCR sequences. Among the roughly 400 genotyped donors, about 85% belonged to the genetic ancestry cluster associated with self-reported Caucasian donors. The aim of the study was to test whether cataloging public T cell receptors could identify signatures of past pathogen exposure. Using immunosequencing, the study profiled T cell repertoires from around 670 subjects and related those repertoires to cytomegalovirus serostatus. In addition to the first cohort of roughly 670 subjects, a separate validation cohort of over 90 different subjects was used. To predict cytomegalovirus infection status, the study brought together high-throughput TCR immunosequencing, statistical association of individual TCRs with disease status, and machine learning. A later analysis re-analyzed previously published TCR beta repertoires from 666 donors and added high-resolution HLA genotyping to study TCR occurrence patterns. In the later analysis, no new phenotypic data were used to find candidate immune exposures; instead, reliance was placed on TCR beta sequences and their occurrence across donors. An earlier analysis of around 540 of the donors applied high-throughput TCR beta sequencing to assess whether each TCR beta V gene segment acted as functional or pseudogenic. Alongside the repertoire data, information on donor age, sex, ethnicity and CMV serostatus was compiled. A later genetic analysis used genome-wide SNP genotypes for about 60% of the 666 donors, treating that subset as a discovery cohort. All discovery cohort repertoires had been generated on a single sequencing platform. HLA typing included class I and class II loci at four-digit resolution. The number of typed donors differed by locus: about 620-640 for A, B, C, DRB1 and DQB1; some 500 for DQA1; around 580 for DPA1; and roughly 490 for DPB1. A handful of DR-DQ haplotypes were handled as single units for association and clustering because linkage in the cohort was strong. Among roughly 370 genotyped donors of the cohort, an average of roughly 240,000 unique TCR beta nucleotide sequences were sequenced per donor, roughly 20% of them non-productive.

In total, fewer than 750 healthy bone marrow donors made up the cohort. At the time of sampling, all cohort members were nominally healthy, though unrecorded immune exposures were likely present. The donor was CMV seronegative and belonged to the group of around 350 seronegative cohort members. Every donor gave a peripheral blood sample, and the peripheral blood mononuclear cells from that sample were used for TCR beta sequencing. Genomic DNA extraction from the blood cell samples was performed with the Qiagen DNeasy Blood Extraction Kit. What the research found in general, with its limitations: The authors suggested that the approach could potentially be generalized to other disease states and immunological phenotypes. Linkage disequilibrium might explain the correlated functional status among segregating V segments, but an unknown experimental factor could not be excluded. Across donors, most TCR sequences were observed very rarely, whereas some public TCRs were present in many individuals. A further reported finding was that TCR beta sequences accurately predicted the HLA-A and HLA-B alleles for most subjects in the first cohort. In a later genetic analysis, fewer N-insertions in productive TCRs were reported among donors in an Asian-associated ancestry cluster than the roughly 700-donor mean. The cohort was sequenced for TCR beta chains only, and without alpha or paired-chain data the features that could be detected were limited. Because counts were too low, under 20 rarely observed V segments, including chromosome 9 orphons, were left out of the earlier analysis of approximately 500 of the donors. In a later analysis, most CMV-associated TCR beta chains were found to appear HLA-restricted, with HLA associations seemingly driven largely by CMV exposure. Broadly in line with IMGT annotations, most TCR beta V segments showed up in productive rearrangements about 90% or about 30% of the time in an earlier analysis of a few hundred of the donors. The classifier was reported to diagnose cytomegalovirus status with high specificity and sensitivity in both the original cohort and the validation cohort. A few of the identified cytomegalovirus-associated TCR beta chains were confirmed in vitro to be specific for cytomegalovirus antigens. For the cohort, immune exposure information was limited to CMV serostatus. Roughly uniform sequencing depth across donors was assumed in presence/absence analyses, although this assumption may not hold. When HLA alleles, especially DR and DQ, strongly co-occurred, TCR associations were difficult to assign to individual alleles. Because the 87-base-pair reads could not distinguish some IMGT-functional V segments, including TRBV6-2 and TRBV6-3, those segments were excluded. In a later analysis, the rate of TCR association differed among HLA loci, with DRB1 alleles having the most associated TCRs and HLA-C alleles having the fewest. A later genetic analysis associated a missense DCLRE1C variant with V-gene and J-gene trimming of TCR beta chains, and an independent cohort replicated the association. A total of 150 or so TCR beta chains were listed by the study as associated with cytomegalovirus. HLA typing was unavailable for some donors at each locus, so association tests used only the typed subset. Compared with equally common non-associated chains, HLA-associated TCR beta chains in a later analysis were more clonally expanded and had lower generation probabilities. In a later analysis, around 15,000 TCR beta sequences were associated with specific HLA alleles at a false discovery rate of 0.05. A cluster of highly shared sequence variants was judged likely to represent a technical artifact of the sequencing pipeline. According to a later analysis, parvovirus B19, influenza, CMV and Epstein-Barr virus appeared linked to several top co-occurrence clusters.

The germline V gene (reference sequence) provides CDR1 SEHNR and CDR2 FQNEAQ. Germline trimming amounts to 5 bases on V and 3 bases on J, with 10 as the count of junction bases outside the gene matches. The CDR3 measures 16 amino acids from cysteine to phenylalanine. Just CDR3 DNA is preserved here, 48 bases in frame from base 1. Library prep was done by the immunoSEQ multiplex PCR assay. A mixture of 60 forward primers for TCR Vbeta segments and 13 reverse primers for TCR Jbeta segments was used in the multiplex PCR. The CDR3 region of rearranged TCR beta genes was amplified from genomic DNA by a multiplex PCR assay. The amplified TCR beta libraries were sequenced on the Illumina HiSeq System as 87-base-pair reads. As for the authors' bioinformatics: A later analysis tallied 75 million to 85 million unique TCR beta chains across the approximately 670 repertoires, and some 12 million of those chains were shared by two or more donors. Raw reads were error-corrected and collapsed into unique sequences by a nearest-neighbor algorithm in which closely related sequences were merged to remove PCR and sequencing errors. Alignment of CDR3 sequences to IMGT reference sequences was used to assign V, D and J gene segments. For a sequence to be retained, a match of at least six nucleotides was required to both a V gene segment and a J gene segment. A rearrangement was called productive if the CDR3 had no stop codons and remained in frame with V and J, and every other rearrangement was called non-productive. CDR3 was defined by IMGT convention, running from the second conserved V-encoded cysteine to the conserved J-encoded phenylalanine. Sequences without an unambiguous match to a single V gene segment were excluded from the earlier analysis of several hundred of the donors. An earlier analysis of 500 to 700 of the donors classified V segments as functional when productive rearrangements were above 56.7% and as segregating when the standard deviation between donors was above 5%. A statistical classification framework was built for diagnosing cytomegalovirus status from the catalog of TCR beta chain sequences. A later analysis assigned V and J genes by comparing TCR nucleotide sequences with IMGT/GENE-DB human TR gene sequences. In a later analysis, CDR3 sequences and most-parsimonious VDJ recombination scenarios were assigned using the TCRdist pipeline. In a later analysis, each TCR beta chain was defined by its CDR3 amino acid sequence together with its V-gene family, and reads without a unique V-gene family were excluded. As a way to deal with suspected cross-contamination and a sequencing artifact, a later analysis dropped roughly 600 nucleotide sequences that were highly shared and had low generation probability. For each public chain, a later analysis derived a clonal expansion index from normalized ranks of inferred template counts within each repertoire. Generation probabilities in a later analysis came from a VDJ recombination model fitted to out-of-frame rearrangements, and those results were checked against IGoR. A later analysis scored TCR-TCR, TCR-HLA and TCR-CMV co-occurrence with hypergeometric tests, applying a repertoire-size bias correction to TCR pairs. In a later analysis, false discovery rates were estimated by permuting HLA or CMV assignments 20 times. A later analysis grouped co-occurring TCRs with DBSCAN, adding TCRdist sequence similarity when clustering within HLA-allele-positive subsets. For co-occurrence clustering, repertoires with fewer than 30,000 or more than 120,000 public chains were excluded, along with roughly 5 repertoires with anomalous nucleotide sharing. TCRdb limited this immuneACCESS table to in-frame rearrangements with V and J called. A share of clones is missing; checked studies link under half to unresolved V genes, and the rest is unexplained. V, J and clone size derive from that table, while D and trimming were established from the DNA sequence. The table for this sample lists approximately 91,000 clones; about two thirds of them were counted only once. The ten top clones hold 1.2% of the sample.

The clonotype was recovered from a female donor in good health and CMV-seronegative. Recombination joined TRBV7-9 with TRBJ1-3; a stretch of 7 junction bases matches TRBD1. Specimen: PBMCs. The DNA sequence is TGTGCCAGCAGCCCTAGCAGGGGGGCCAGTGGAAACACCATATATTTT. It specifies CASSPSRGASGNTIYF.